Following are 20 T cell receptor beta chains from one sample sequenced in a study of monozygotic twins with inflammatory bowel disease. Reanalyzing the 5' RACE reads, TCRdb keeps one entry per CDR3 protein, without DNA. There are tens of thousands of distinct CDR3 sequences in the sample, with 6% to 9.5% held by the top ten. Sequencing was done on a sample of blood. These receptors came from a human donor with ulcerative colitis or Crohn's disease, or a healthy co-twin of an affected twin (not recorded which).

The chain joins TRBV10-3 to TRBJ2-7; checking the TCRdb D call of TRBD2 is not possible without DNA. The CDR3 covers 13 residues. The germline V gene has CDR1 ENHRY and CDR2 SYGVKD. The CDR3 region is CAISGLAGVEQYF.

The rearrangement links TRBV24-1 to TRBJ1-2; the D gene TCRdb calls, TRBD1, cannot be checked with no DNA. The CDR3 extends over 14 amino acids. In germline, CDR1 is KGHDR, CDR2 SFDVKD. CDR3 region: CATSDFRQNYGYTF.

The V call is TRBV20-1, the J call TRBJ1-2; TCRdb's assignment of TRBD1 cannot be checked, as there is no DNA. The germline V gene has CDR1 DFQATT and CDR2 SNEGSKA (reference sequence). The CDR3 is made up of 16 amino acids. The CDR3 protein is CSAFTFRQGRGRGYTF.

The V gene is TRBV5-4, the J gene TRBJ2-7. This CDR3 is built from 15 residues. Germline loops: CDR1 SGHNT, CDR2 YYREEE (reference sequence). Here the CDR3 reads CASSPEVGLLYEQYF.

V and J are TRBV5-4 and TRBJ2-1; with no DNA, the TCRdb D assignment of TRBD1 cannot be verified. CDR3 length: 14 amino acids. CDR1 and CDR2 from the germline V gene are SGHNT and YYREEE (reference sequence). This CDR3 reads CASSLAGQGDEQFF.

The chain carries TRBV5-1 and TRBJ2-3; TCRdb's assignment of TRBD1 cannot be checked, as there is no DNA. The germline CDR1 and CDR2 sequences are SGHRS and YFSETQ. The CDR3 spans 16 residues. The chain's CDR3 is CASSLEGGGGADTQYF.

The chain combines TRBV28 with TRBJ1-1; as DNA is missing, the TRBD1 call by TCRdb cannot be tested. CDR3 length: 12 amino acids. Germline CDR1 MDHEN, CDR2 SYDVKM. CDR3 loop: CASVGQDTEAFF.

The J gene is TRBJ2-1, the V gene TRBV5-5. The CDR3 runs 15 residues. Germline assignment: CDR1 SGHKS and CDR2 YYEKEE (reference sequence). The CDR3 region is CASSFHVSSYNEQFF.

The V call is TRBV5-4, the J call TRBJ2-4; TCRdb returns TRBD1, unconfirmable since there is no DNA. Germline V CDR1 and CDR2: SGHNT, YYREEE (reference sequence). This CDR3 comprises 17 residues. The CDR3 region is CASSLTVGATAKNIQYF.

The chain recombines TRBV5-1 with TRBJ2-3; TCRdb's assignment of TRBD2 cannot be checked, as there is no DNA. Germline loops: CDR1 SGHRS, CDR2 YFSETQ. The length of the CDR3 is 13 residues. CDR3 in amino acids: CASRDFYTDTQYF.

This chain joins TRBV5-1 and TRBJ1-2. The CDR3 is made up of 14 amino acids. Germline V CDR1 and CDR2: SGHRS, YFSETQ. The CDR3 here is CASSLDRKDYGYTF. The full variable domain, rest sourced from reference TRBV5-1 and TRBJ1-2, is KAGVTQTPRYLIKTRGQQVTLSCSPISGHRSVSWYQQTPGQGLQFLFEYFSETQRNKGNFPGRFSGRQFSNSRSEMNVSTLELGDSALYLCASSLDRKDYGYTFGSGTRLTVV.

The rearrangement joins TRBV20-1 to TRBJ2-2; TCRdb proposes TRBD2, but this gene call is untestable without DNA. The length of the CDR3 is 14 residues. Germline V gene lookup returns CDR1 DFQATT and CDR2 SNEGSKA (reference sequence). The CDR3 here is CSASPSWGTGELFF.

The chain recombines TRBV10-3 with TRBJ2-3. Germline V gives CDR1 ENHRY, CDR2 SYGVKD. This CDR3 is 11 amino acids long. CDR3: CAISDREMQYF.

V gene TRBV19 combines with J gene TRBJ1-5; absent DNA, TCRdb's TRBD1 call cannot be checked. Germline assignment: CDR1 LNHDA and CDR2 SQIVND (reference sequence). This CDR3 is 13 amino acids long. The CDR3 spells CASSGTVGQPQHF.

The chain uses TRBV2 and TRBJ2-3; the D call from TCRdb, TRBD2, cannot be confirmed without DNA. Germline V gene data show CDR1 as SNHLY and CDR2 as FYNNEI. The CDR3 spans 15 residues. The CDR3 reads CASYKSGGAADTQYF.

V usage is TRBV5-1 and J usage is TRBJ2-7; the TRBD2 assignment by TCRdb is unverifiable without DNA. The CDR3 covers 15 residues. Germline V gene lookup returns CDR1 SGHRS and CDR2 YFSETQ. This CDR3 is CASSPSAGGTYEQYF.

The chain couples TRBV5-1 to TRBJ2-2. The CDR3 is 12 amino acids. CDR1 and CDR2 (germline): SGHRS, YFSETQ. CDR3 residues: CASSSNTGELFF. The full variable domain, rest sourced from reference TRBV5-1 and TRBJ2-2, is KAGVTQTPRYLIKTRGQQVTLSCSPISGHRSVSWYQQTPGQGLQFLFEYFSETQRNKGNFPGRFSGRQFSNSRSEMNVSTLELGDSALYLCASSSNTGELFFGEGSRLTVL.

CDR3 amino acids: CASSPRLSPLHF. The chain employs TRBV18 and TRBJ1-6. Per the germline V gene, CDR1 is KGHSH and CDR2 is LQKENI. This CDR3 has 12 amino acids.

This chain connects TRBV3-1 to TRBJ1-2. CDR3 length: 15 residues. The V gene's germline CDR1 is LGHDT and CDR2 YNNKEL (reference sequence). CDR3 amino acids: CASSQGLRANYGYTF.

The rearrangement joins TRBV15 to TRBJ2-7; TCRdb names TRBD1, which stays unverified in the absence of DNA. Looked up from germline, CDR1 is LNHNV and CDR2 is YYDKDF (reference sequence). The CDR3 has 14 residues. CDR3 residues: CATSRAGAFTEQYF.